A selection of T cell receptor beta chains follows, all from one sample in a study of radiation and T cells in renal cell carcinoma. Clones were read by immunoSEQ multiplex PCR, and TCRdb kept only the in-frame ones, dropping some. Counted here are about 20,000 clones, 60% to 75% occurring once; the ten biggest clones make up around 13%. The source was tumor tissue, collected from a patient whose treatment included radiotherapy and nephrectomy. These receptors all come from a woman aged 70-85 years with renal cell carcinoma. CDR3s include the opening cysteine and the closing phenylalanine or tryptophan. A D gene is named only where the DNA matches it firmly. Part of the rows lack a size; the others show once, few, many or a class for expanded clones.

v_call,d_call,j_call,clone_size,cdr3_aa,cdr3_nt
TRBV5-4,TRBD1,TRBJ2-7,.,CASSSDRGRYEQYF,TGTGCCAGCAGCTCGGACAGGGGGCGCTACGAGCAGTACTTC
TRBV7-9,.,TRBJ2-3,.,CASSLAPGAGAETDTQYF,TGTGCCAGCAGCTTAGCGCCCGGGGCGGGGGCTGAGACAGATACGCAGTATTTT
TRBV27,TRBD1,TRBJ1-1,.,CASRNRGVGTEAFF,TGTGCCAGCAGAAACAGGGGAGTGGGCACTGAAGCTTTCTTT
TRBV27,.,TRBJ2-1,once,CASRRNNEQFF,TGTGCCAGCAGACGCAACAATGAGCAGTTCTTC
TRBV6-1,.,TRBJ1-5,few,CASTAIPEGNQPQHF,TGTGCCAGCACTGCTATCCCAGAGGGCAATCAGCCCCAGCATTTT
TRBV28,TRBD1,TRBJ2-2,.,CASRSPGTGHGELFF,TGTGCCAGCAGGTCCCCCGGGACAGGGCACGGGGAGCTGTTTTTT
TRBV29-1,TRBD2,TRBJ2-3,.,CSSRTSGRDTQYF,TGCAGCTCCCGGACTAGCGGGAGGGATACGCAGTATTTT
TRBV18,.,TRBJ2-7,.,CASSHGPPKEQYF,TGTGCCAGCTCACACGGACCTCCTAAGGAGCAGTACTTC
TRBV6-5,TRBD2,TRBJ2-7,.,CASSRGTSGYEQYF,TGTGCCAGCAGTCGGGGGACTAGCGGTTACGAGCAGTACTTC
TRBV2,.,TRBJ2-7,.,CASSELRLGEQYF,TGTGCCAGCAGTGAGTTGCGGTTAGGGGAGCAGTACTTC
TRBV30,TRBD2,TRBJ2-1,.,CAWSVLAEIRLPNEQFF,TGTGCCTGGAGTGTACTAGCGGAGATACGACTGCCCAATGAGCAGTTCTTC
TRBV9,.,TRBJ1-2,.,CASSVTGTYGYTF,TGTGCCAGCAGCGTAACAGGAACCTATGGCTACACCTTC
TRBV7-8,.,TRBJ2-5,.,CASSLQGGVQETQYF,TGTGCCAGCAGCTTACAGGGGGGGGTACAAGAGACCCAGTACTTC
TRBV7-2,.,TRBJ1-1,.,CASSRLVGTEAFF,TGTGCCAGCAGCCGCTTGGTTGGCACTGAAGCTTTCTTT
TRBV30,.,TRBJ1-5,few,CAWRSGGLDQPQHF,TGTGCCTGGAGGAGCGGGGGTTTGGATCAGCCCCAGCATTTT
TRBV7-9,.,TRBJ2-2,.,CASSLDWNTGELFF,TGTGCCAGCAGCTTAGATTGGAACACCGGGGAGCTGTTTTTT
TRBV2,.,TRBJ2-6,once,CASSERWDVLTF,TGTGCCAGCAGTGAAAGATGGGACGTCCTGACTTTC
TRBV27,TRBD2,TRBJ2-7,.,CASRPNGGGGIAEQYF,TGTGCCAGCAGGCCAAATGGGGGCGGGGGGATAGCCGAGCAGTACTTC
TRBV9,TRBD2,TRBJ2-5,.,CASSVEGGGNPGTQYF,TGTGCCAGCAGCGTAGAAGGCGGGGGGAACCCCGGGACCCAGTACTTC
TRBV10-3,TRBD1,TRBJ1-6,.,CAIKQGNSPLHF,TGTGCCATCAAACAGGGGAATTCACCCCTCCACTTT
TRBV5-1,TRBD1,TRBJ1-1,.,CASRNALQGVGSEAFF,TGCGCCAGCAGAAACGCCCTCCAGGGGGTAGGTAGTGAAGCTTTCTTT
TRBV2,TRBD1,TRBJ1-2,.,CASTREGTGGASGYTF,TGTGCCAGTACCCGAGAGGGGACAGGGGGCGCGTCCGGCTACACCTTC
TRBV6-4,TRBD2,TRBJ2-1,.,CASRQTSGGANEQFF,TGTGCCAGCAGGCAAACTAGCGGGGGGGCCAATGAGCAGTTCTTC
TRBV29-1,TRBD1,TRBJ2-5,.,CSVVRTGTGWETQYF,TGCAGCGTTGTAAGGACCGGGACAGGGTGGGAGACCCAGTACTTC
TRBV6-5,TRBD1,TRBJ1-2,.,CASSYSGQGLGYGYTF,TGTGCCAGCAGTTACTCCGGACAGGGTCTGGGCTATGGCTACACCTTC
TRBV6-6,.,TRBJ1-2,medium-sized,CASSYSQGNYGYTF,TGTGCCAGCAGTTACTCGCAGGGGAACTATGGCTACACCTTC
TRBV6-1,TRBD1,TRBJ1-6,.,CASSLGQGNSPLHF,TGTGCCAGCAGCCTTGGACAGGGAAATTCACCCCTCCACTTT
TRBV20-1,.,TRBJ1-5,.,CGGGKPQHF,TGCGGGGGGGGAAAGCCCCAGCATTTT
TRBV5-1,TRBD1,TRBJ1-5,.,CASSLGQGGQPQHF,TGCGCCAGCAGCCTGGGACAGGGGGGTCAGCCCCAGCATTTT
TRBV7-2,.,TRBJ1-5,few,CASSLVAEGNQPQHF,TGTGCCAGCAGCTTAGTAGCCGAGGGAAATCAGCCCCAGCATTTT
TRBV9,.,TRBJ1-4,few,CASSLGTHNEKLFF,TGTGCCAGCAGCCTGGGGACTCATAATGAAAAACTGTTTTTT
TRBV4-2,.,TRBJ2-3,.,CASSGTLFSTDTQYF,TGTGCCAGCAGCGGTACGCTTTTTTCCACAGATACGCAGTATTTT
TRBV5-5,.,TRBJ2-5,.,CASSPGPLGETQYF,TGTGCCAGCAGCCCTGGGCCTCTCGGGGAGACCCAGTACTTC
TRBV27,TRBD1,TRBJ2-3,once,CASSFPPGQGSRDTQYF,TGTGCCAGCAGCTTTCCTCCGGGACAGGGCAGTAGGGATACGCAGTATTTT
TRBV28,TRBD2,TRBJ2-7,once,CASRGGGVRYEQYF,TGTGCCAGCAGAGGTGGGGGGGTACGCTACGAGCAGTACTTC
TRBV4-1,.,TRBJ2-7,few,CASSREDRGAYEQYF,TGCGCCAGCAGCAGGGAAGATCGTGGCGCCTACGAGCAGTACTTC
TRBV9,TRBD2,TRBJ2-1,.,CASSLSGGASDEQFF,TGTGCCAGCAGTCTTAGCGGGGGGGCCAGCGATGAGCAGTTCTTC
TRBV4-3,.,TRBJ1-6,medium-sized,CASSQDPGGDSPLHF,TGCGCCAGCAGCCAAGACCCAGGCGGTGATTCACCCCTCCACTTT
TRBV25-1,.,TRBJ2-7,.,CAGNRTGSSYEQYF,TGTGCCGGGAACCGGACGGGGAGCTCCTACGAGCAGTACTTC
TRBV5-1,TRBD1,TRBJ1-2,few,CASSAPGQGVKGYTF,TGCGCCAGCAGCGCTCCGGGACAGGGCGTTAAGGGCTACACCTTC
TRBV4-1,TRBD1,TRBJ1-2,.,CASSPDVGQGGYGYTF,TGCGCCAGCAGCCCGGACGTCGGACAGGGGGGCTATGGCTACACCTTC
TRBV14,TRBD2,TRBJ2-5,few,CASSQRSGLAREETQYF,TGTGCCAGCAGCCAAAGATCGGGACTAGCCAGGGAAGAGACCCAGTACTTC
TRBV10-3,.,TRBJ1-1,.,CAISEVQNTEAFF,TGTGCCATCAGTGAGGTTCAGAACACTGAAGCTTTCTTT
TRBV28,.,TRBJ2-5,.,CASSALRETQYF,TGTGCCAGCAGCGCCCTTAGGGAGACCCAGTACTTC
TRBV4-1,.,TRBJ1-4,.,CASSRIPRAVYNEKLFF,TGCGCCAGCAGCCGGATTCCCCGGGCCGTCTATAATGAAAAACTGTTTTTT
TRBV30,TRBD1,TRBJ1-2,.,CAWKGQGSGGYTF,TGTGCCTGGAAAGGACAGGGGAGTGGAGGCTACACCTTC
TRBV5-5,.,TRBJ2-7,.,CASSSGTATYEQYF,TGTGCCAGCAGCTCCGGGACGGCCACCTACGAGCAGTACTTC
TRBV5-4,.,TRBJ1-6,few,CASSNNSPLHF,TGTGCCAGCAGTAATAATTCACCCCTCCACTTT
TRBV10-3,.,TRBJ1-5,.,CAISGSNGYQPQHF,TGTGCCATCAGTGGAAGTAACGGTTATCAGCCCCAGCATTTT
TRBV2,.,TRBJ2-1,medium-sized,CASTELEQFF,TGTGCCAGCACAGAGCTTGAGCAGTTCTTC
TRBV19,.,TRBJ1-1,.,CASSISAHIANTEAFF,TGTGCCAGTAGTATTTCGGCCCATATTGCGAACACTGAAGCTTTCTTT
TRBV5-4,TRBD1,TRBJ2-3,few,CASRTGGTDTQYF,TGTGCCAGCAGAACAGGGGGCACAGATACGCAGTATTTT
TRBV2,.,TRBJ2-1,few,CATLIGNEQFF,TGTGCCACCCTTATTGGGAATGAGCAGTTCTTC
TRBV5-1,.,TRBJ1-2,few,CASSLAAGRAYGYTF,TGCGCCAGCAGCTTGGCGGCAGGGCGGGCCTATGGCTACACCTTC
TRBV2,TRBD1,TRBJ2-5,.,CASRTTGTETQYF,TGTGCCAGCAGGACGACAGGGACGGAGACCCAGTACTTC
TRBV28,.,TRBJ1-1,.,CASSLYRQGNSEAFF,TGTGCCAGCAGTTTGTACCGCCAGGGAAACTCTGAAGCTTTCTTT
TRBV15,TRBD1,TRBJ1-3,.,CATRDGQGAGNTIYF,TGTGCCACCAGGGATGGACAGGGGGCTGGAAACACCATATATTTT
TRBV15,TRBD1,TRBJ1-2,few,CATSRDLGQRYGYTF,TGTGCCACCAGCAGAGATCTGGGACAGCGCTATGGCTACACCTTC
TRBV6-6,.,TRBJ1-2,.,CASRVTQKDGYTF,TGTGCCAGCAGGGTGACACAGAAGGATGGCTACACCTTC